The 21 T cell receptor beta chains reported below all come from one sample, sequenced in a study of long-term antiretroviral therapy in people with HIV. Runs used v3.0 of the immunoSEQ assay and were done at survey level. The data were produced by immunoSEQ multiplex PCR, yet TCRdb's version contains in-frame clones alone and is incomplete. This sample has more than 11,000 clones; about 82% occur once, and the top ten carry 15% to 20%. The sample consisted of unsorted PBMCs, taken 1.8 years before starting antiretroviral therapy. All receptors derive from a woman in her thirties or forties with HIV.

This clone was seen a few times. The CDR3 loop reads CASSPNPPGGKYEQYF. In DNA form, the CDR3 reads TGTGCCAGCAGTCCAAACCCCCCTGGGGGGAAATACGAGCAGTACTTC. The J gene is TRBJ2-7, the V gene TRBV28; a weak D match, TRBD2 (6 bases). CDR3 length: 16 amino acids. Trimming took 5 bases from V and 4 from J, leaving 21 bases between them. Germline assignment: CDR1 MDHEN and CDR2 SYDVKM.

This clone was detected only once. This chain uses TRBV18 with TRBJ2-4; tentative D call: TRBD1 (5 bases). The V gene lost 5 bases and the J gene lost 0 bases, with 11 bases spanning the gap. This CDR3 has 15 residues. Germline V gives CDR1 KGHSH, CDR2 LQKENI. The DNA of the CDR3 is TGTGCCAGCTCAACGACAGCACTAGCCAAAAACATTCAGTACTTC. Its protein is CASSTTALAKNIQYF.

The J gene is TRBJ1-1, the V gene TRBV5-1, with TRBD1 as a possible D gene (5 bases). Germline assignment: CDR1 SGHRS and CDR2 YFSETQ. The CDR3 spans 16 residues. The V end was cut by 3 bases, the J end by 6 bases, with 21 bases between. The CDR3 bases are TGCGCCAGCAGCTCAAGACAGCTGTCGGATCGTCCTGAAGCTTTCTTT. It specifies CASSSRQLSDRPEAFF.

V usage is TRBV10-3 and J usage is TRBJ2-7; TRBD1 matches 10 bases. From germline, CDR1 is ENHRY and CDR2 SYGVKD. V was pared by 1 base and J by 8 bases, with 8 bases of the junction left unmatched. The length of the CDR3 is 15 residues. The CDR3 spells CAISEFRDRGEKQYF. The CDR3 region has the DNA TGTGCCATCAGTGAGTTTAGGGACAGGGGAGAGAAGCAGTACTTC.

This clone was counted once. The V and J genes are TRBV4-1 and TRBJ1-4; TRBD1 matches 7 bases. Unmatched junction bases numbered 16, after V lost 6 bases and J lost 9 bases. Germline CDR1 and CDR2: MGHRA and YSYEKL. The CDR3 runs to 16 residues. The CDR3, as DNA: TGCGCCAGCAGAGACACATCCGGGACAGAGAAAAAAAAACTGTTTTTT. Amino acid sequence: CASRDTSGTEKKKLFF.

The chain carries TRBV6-1 and TRBJ2-2; D may correspond to TRBD1 or TRBD2 (5 bases each). This CDR3 has 15 amino acids. In germline, CDR1 is MNHNS, CDR2 SASEGT. Trimming removed 2 bases at V and 4 bases at J, with 11 bases between. CDR3 in amino acids: CASSEPGLGTGELFF. DNA of the CDR3: TGTGCCAGCAGTGAACCGGGGCTGGGCACCGGGGAGCTGTTTTTT.

This chain links TRBV7-2 with TRBJ1-2, with D unresolved. Between the trimmed V and J ends, which lost 4 bases and 5 bases, there was a span of 11 bases. Germline V gene data show CDR1 as SGHTA and CDR2 as FQGNSA. This CDR3 is 13 amino acids long. The CDR3 region has the DNA TGTGCCAGCAGCTCGGAGTACTATTATGGCTACACCTTC. It codes for CASSSEYYYGYTF.

This chain links TRBV6-5 with TRBJ1-1, with D possibly matching TRBD1 (5 bases). The CDR3 is 14 residues long. The germline V gene encodes CDR1 MNHEY and CDR2 SVGAGI. V was pared by 6 bases and J by 1 base, with 12 bases between. CDR3 amino acids: CASSKQGGNTEAFF. CDR3 nucleotides: TGTGCCAGCAGCAAGCAGGGAGGGAACACTGAAGCTTTCTTT.

The V and J genes are TRBV9 and TRBJ2-5, with 8 bases that match TRBD2. Germline V gene lookup returns CDR1 SGDLS and CDR2 YYNGEE. V trimming: 4 bases; J trimming: 5 bases; junction bases outside the gene matches: 7. The CDR3 spans 14 residues. This CDR3 reads CASSSRTSWETQYF. CDR3 nucleotide sequence: TGTGCCAGCAGCAGCAGGACTAGCTGGGAGACCCAGTACTTC.

The rearrangement joins TRBV28 to TRBJ1-5; a possible D gene is TRBD1 (6 bases). Germline CDR1 reads MDHEN; CDR2 reads SYDVKM. The CDR3 covers 14 residues. V lost 6 bases and J 3 bases, leaving 12 bases between the germline ends. The DNA of the CDR3 is TGTGCCAGCAGAGGGCAGGGGCCCAATCAGCCCCAGCATTTT. It translates to CASRGQGPNQPQHF. Drawing the rest from reference TRBV28 and TRBJ1-5, the complete variable domain is DVKVTQSSRYLVKRTGEKVFLECVQDMDHENMFWYRQDPGLGLRLIYFSYDVKMKEKGDIPEGYSVSREKKERFSLILESASTNQTSMYLCASRGQGPNQPQHFGDGTRLSIL.

The chain joins TRBV29-1 to TRBJ2-1; no reliable D call. The ends were cut back, 5 bases at V and 6 bases at J, with 8 bases in the middle. The CDR3 is 11 amino acids. Germline V gene data show CDR1 as SQVTM and CDR2 as ANQGSEA. The DNA for the CDR3 is TGCAGCGTTAAGGGAATCAATGAGCAGTTCTTC. Its protein is CSVKGINEQFF.

The gene calls are TRBV27 and TRBJ2-1; the match to TRBD2 covers 8 bases. Looked up from germline, CDR1 is MNHEY and CDR2 is SMNVEV (reference sequence). This CDR3 has 15 amino acids. V trimming: 5 bases; J trimming: 4 bases; junction bases outside the gene matches: 7. The CDR3 DNA reads as TGTGCCAGCAGTCCCGGGACTAGGGCTTACAATGAGCAGTTCTTC. It codes for CASSPGTRAYNEQFF.

The rearrangement links TRBV7-9 to TRBJ2-1; D gene ambiguous. The V end lost 1 base, the J end lost 3 bases, and 7 bases lay between the germline ends. CDR1 is SEHNR, CDR2 FQNEAQ, per germline (reference sequence). This CDR3 region has 14 residues. CDR3 sequence reads: CASSLETSYNEQFF. The DNA of the CDR3 is TGTGCCAGCAGCTTAGAAACAAGCTACAATGAGCAGTTCTTC.

The chain uses TRBV15 and TRBJ2-1, with 9 bases matching TRBD2. With 1 base clipped from V and 6 bases from J, the junction kept 7 bases outside the gene matches. This CDR3 has 16 amino acids. Per germline, CDR1 LNHNV and CDR2 YYDKDF (reference sequence). Here the CDR3 reads CATSRVVSGRSNEQFF. The DNA of the CDR3 is TGTGCCACCAGCAGAGTCGTCAGCGGGAGGAGCAATGAGCAGTTCTTC.

The chain has TRBV19 and TRBJ2-7; TRBD1 matches 11 bases. Germline values: CDR1 LNHDA, CDR2 SQIVND (reference sequence). The V gene end was trimmed by 3 bases and the J gene end by 3 bases; junction bases not matched to a gene: 22. The CDR3 is 21 residues long. The chain's CDR3 is CASSIEIPGQGVGGDLYEQYF. The CDR3 bases are TGTGCCAGTAGTATTGAGATCCCGGGACAGGGGGTTGGTGGAGATCTCTACGAGCAGTACTTC.

This rearrangement joins TRBV27 to TRBJ2-7; no clear D gene. The CDR3 extends over 13 amino acids. Trimming removed 3 bases from V and 2 bases from J, with 8 bases in between. Per germline, CDR1 MNHEY and CDR2 SMNVEV (reference sequence). CDR3 nucleotide sequence: TGTGCCAGCAGTTTCGGGCCAGCCTACGAGCAGTACTTC. Translating gives CASSFGPAYEQYF.

This clone came up once. V and J are TRBV28 and TRBJ2-7; D remains unclear. Trimming stripped 8 bases from V and 1 base from J, with 6 bases between. This CDR3 has 11 amino acids. Germline V lookup: CDR1 MDHEN, CDR2 SYDVKM. The CDR3 DNA reads as TGTGCCAGCGGGCAATCCTACGAGCAGTACTTC. Translated, it gives CASGQSYEQYF.

V gene TRBV29-1 combines with J gene TRBJ2-7, with TRBD2 matching 8 bases. Germline assignment: CDR1 SQVTM and CDR2 ANQGSEA. This CDR3 contains 14 residues. V shed 6 bases and J 1 base; nucleotides not matched to a gene: 8. The CDR3 reads CSVLSSGPSYEQYF. CDR3 bases: TGCAGCGTACTCTCTAGCGGGCCTTCCTACGAGCAGTACTTC.

This clone was observed a handful of times. This rearrangement joins TRBV27 to TRBJ2-7, with 9 bases matching TRBD1. This CDR3 has 15 residues. Germline V gene sequence: CDR1 MNHEY, CDR2 SMNVEV (reference sequence). V lost 4 bases to trimming and J lost 0 bases; unmatched junction nucleotides: 4. Here the CDR3 DNA reads TGTGCCAGCAGTTCAGGGACAGGGAGCTCCTACGAGCAGTACTTC. Protein: CASSSGTGSSYEQYF.

The V call is TRBV28, the J call TRBJ2-7; D is undetermined. The CDR3 is 13 amino acids. V was shortened by 4 bases and J by 5 bases, with 12 bases between the two germline ends. Germline V gene sequence: CDR1 MDHEN, CDR2 SYDVKM. The CDR3, as DNA: TGTGCCAGCAGTTCACCGATTGTCCACGAGCAGTACTTC. Residues: CASSSPIVHEQYF.

The chain is built from TRBV6-5 and TRBJ2-5; D is ambiguous. Deletions cut 0 bases from V and 5 bases from J, with 10 bases between. Germline loops: CDR1 MNHEY, CDR2 SVGAGI. The CDR3 totals 14 residues. CDR3 nucleotides: TGTGCCAGCAGTTACTCCAGGACCATCGAGACCCAGTACTTC. Translating gives CASSYSRTIETQYF.